The next 16 T cell receptor beta chains were all read from a single sample in a study of blood T cell repertoires in COVID-19. The protocol was immunoSEQ multiplex PCR, while the TCRdb copy is restricted to in-frame clones and leaves out a portion. The profile covers about 440,000 clones, with 88% appearing a single time and over 10% taken by the ten largest. Sequencing was done on a sample of peripheral blood. These receptors were taken from a woman aged 50 to 65 with COVID-19, enrolled during active disease.

The rearrangement joins TRBV7-9 to TRBJ2-3; the D is unclear. The CDR3 is 12 residues long. Germline V gene data show CDR1 as SEHNR and CDR2 as FQNEAQ (reference sequence). The V end was cut by 3 bases, the J end by 6 bases, with 7 bases between. Written as DNA, the CDR3 is TGTGCCAGCAGCTTCTACTCGGATACGCAGTATTTT. It encodes CASSFYSDTQYF.

J is TRBJ2-1 and V is TRBV5-8; perhaps TRBD2 as D (6 bases). The germline V gene has CDR1 SGHTS and CDR2 YDEGEE. The CDR3 spans 14 residues. V gave up 5 bases and J gave up 0 bases, with 9 bases separating them. The CDR3 spells CASRGGFSYNEQFF. The CDR3 nucleotides read TGTGCCAGCAGGGGGGGATTCTCCTACAATGAGCAGTTCTTC.

The chain couples TRBV4-2 to TRBJ2-1, with 12 bases identical to TRBD2. From germline, CDR1 is LGHNA and CDR2 YNFKEQ. The CDR3 sequence is 19 residues long. Unmatched junction bases numbered 19, after V lost 4 bases and J lost 9 bases. CDR3 bases: TGTGCCAGCAGCCGAGCTAGCGGGGGGGCCTACGTGCTCCGGGCTGAGCAGTTCTTC. Amino acid sequence: CASSRASGGAYVLRAEQFF.

This chain uses TRBV6-6 with TRBJ2-3, with D possibly being TRBD2 (6 bases). Trimming shortened V by 5 bases and J by 4 bases, and 13 bases separated the two germline ends. Germline loops: CDR1 MNHNY, CDR2 SVGAGI (reference sequence). CDR3 size: 14 residues. CDR3 DNA sequence: TGTGCCAGCAGTGGAGGGACGTCGGCAGATACGCAGTATTTT. Amino acids: CASSGGTSADTQYF.

This rearrangement joins TRBV5-1 to TRBJ2-3, with a possible D match to TRBD2 (5 bases). This CDR3 region has 14 residues. V shed 0 bases and J shed 2 bases, with 7 bases lying between them. Germline V gene sequence: CDR1 SGHRS, CDR2 YFSETQ. This CDR3 is CASSLGGFTDTQYF. As DNA, the CDR3 is TGCGCCAGCAGCTTGGGAGGGTTCACAGATACGCAGTATTTT.

This chain links TRBV10-3 with TRBJ2-3; 8 bases match TRBD2. From germline, CDR1 is ENHRY and CDR2 SYGVKD. This CDR3 contains 15 residues. V was clipped by 3 bases and J by 4 bases; unmatched bases: 6. The DNA of the CDR3 is TGTGCCATCAGTGAATCTACTAGCGGAGCAGATACGCAGTATTTT. This encodes CAISESTSGADTQYF.

Turning to this clone: Other nucleotide sequences from this sample produce the same CDR3. The chain combines TRBV28 with TRBJ1-2, with a tentative D call TRBD1 (5 bases). The V gene lost 3 bases and the J gene lost 8 bases, with 13 bases spanning the gap. Germline CDR1 MDHEN, CDR2 SYDVKM. The CDR3 spans 13 residues. The CDR3 protein is CASSFRAGGGYTF. The CDR3 DNA follows: TGTGCCAGCAGTTTCCGGGCCGGGGGGGGCTACACCTTC.

The sample holds one count of this clone. V is TRBV5-4 and J is TRBJ1-2; D uncertain. The germline gives CDR1 SGHNT, CDR2 YYREEE (reference sequence). V was cut by 4 bases and J by 4 bases, with 17 bases left in between. The CDR3 totals 15 residues. The CDR3 region has the DNA TGTGCCAGCAGCCTTACCCGGGGAGATTTCTATGGCTACACCTTC. Translating gives CASSLTRGDFYGYTF.

V and J are TRBV5-1 and TRBJ1-1; TRBD1 is a possible D gene (5 bases). CDR1 is SGHRS and CDR2 is YFSETQ in the germline V gene. This CDR3 is built from 15 residues. V dropped 3 bases and J dropped 4 bases, with 16 bases sitting between them. The CDR3 nucleotides read TGCGCCAGCAGCTCTTCTGCCGGGACTATCACTGAAGCTTTCTTT. Amino acids: CASSSSAGTITEAFF.

This clone was counted a few times. The V and J genes are TRBV2 and TRBJ2-5; 7 positions match TRBD2. The CDR3 extends over 12 amino acids. Looked up from germline, CDR1 is SNHLY and CDR2 is FYNNEI. With 6 bases clipped from V and 5 bases from J, the junction kept 3 bases outside the gene matches. Here the CDR3 reads CASSRDYETQYF. The CDR3 coding sequence is TGTGCCAGCAGCCGGGACTACGAGACCCAGTACTTC. The entire variable domain, with the rest obtained from reference TRBV2 and TRBJ2-5, is as follows: EPEVTQTPSHQVTQMGQEVILRCVPISNHLYFYWYRQILGQKVEFLVSFYNNEISEKSEIFDDQFSVERPDGSNFTLKIRSTKLEDSAMYFCASSRDYETQYFGPGTRLLVL.

This chain joins TRBV5-1 and TRBJ1-1; D is uncertain. Trimming removed 2 bases at V and 0 bases at J, with 11 bases between. This CDR3 contains 15 residues. The germline gives CDR1 SGHRS, CDR2 YFSETQ. CDR3 sequence (DNA): TGCGCCAGCAGCTTCCAGGTTGCGATGAACACTGAAGCTTTCTTT. It translates to CASSFQVAMNTEAFF.

This rearrangement joins TRBV4-2 to TRBJ2-1; maybe TRBD2 (5 bases). CDR1 and CDR2 from the germline V gene are LGHNA and YNFKEQ. V lost 3 bases to trimming and J lost 8 bases, with 11 bases between them. The CDR3 sequence is 13 residues long. CDR3 sequence reads: CASSHPWGDEQFF. The CDR3, as DNA: TGTGCCAGCAGCCACCCCTGGGGAGATGAGCAGTTCTTC.

V usage is TRBV5-6 and J usage is TRBJ1-2; maybe TRBD1 (6 bases). Germline assignment: CDR1 SGHDT and CDR2 YYEEEE. The CDR3 contains 14 residues. V was trimmed by 4 bases and J by 8 bases, leaving 18 bases between them. In DNA form, the CDR3 reads TGTGCCAGCAGCGCCAGGGGCACGGCATCGGGCTACACCTTC. It yields the protein CASSARGTASGYTF.

The gene calls are TRBV24-1 and TRBJ1-2; D unresolved. Trimming cost V 1 base and J 1 base, with 9 bases left between them. CDR1 KGHDR and CDR2 SFDVKD come from the germline V gene. The CDR3 spans 15 residues. The CDR3 region is CATSDFCVFNYGYTF. CDR3 DNA: TGTGCCACCAGTGATTTCTGTGTTTTTAACTATGGCTACACCTTC.

This clone was seen only a few times. The chain joins TRBV28 to TRBJ1-3; 7 positions agree with TRBD1. The length of the CDR3 is 15 residues. Germline V CDR1 and CDR2: MDHEN, SYDVKM. V shed 8 bases, J shed 0 bases, and the junction held 7 bases outside the gene matches. The CDR3 protein is CASRQGGLSGNTIYF. CDR3 bases: TGTGCCAGCCGTCAGGGGGGCCTCTCTGGAAACACCATATATTTT.

This clone was counted only a few times. V usage is TRBV7-2 and J usage is TRBJ2-3; possibly TRBD2 for D (5 bases). The CDR3 consists of 15 residues. Germline CDR1 SGHTA, CDR2 FQGNSA. V gave up 5 bases and J gave up 4 bases, with 16 bases separating them. The CDR3 nucleotides read TGTGCCAGCAGCCTCCTCCTAGCAACCCCAGATACGCAGTATTTT. Protein: CASSLLLATPDTQYF.